These 20 T cell receptor beta chains share one sample of origin, sequenced in a study of T cells in Graves' hyperthyroidism and ophthalmopathy. There were TCR beta CDR3 regions amplified from RNA transcripts. HTBI primers drove first-round RT-PCR of the TCR CDR3. TCRdb re-called the multiplex PCR reads with MiXCR, one entry per CDR3 protein. The sample holds approximately 330,000 distinct CDR3 sequences, 12% to 15% seen once. Material for sequencing was blood. All receptors derive from a woman in her thirties or forties with Graves' ophthalmopathy.

Concerning this clonotype: Since a much larger clone is just one base distant, this may be a read error. DNA of the CDR3: TGCAGTGCTCGTATCGGGAACGGGTCCTACAATGAGCAGTTCTTC. As protein: CSARIGNGSYNEQFF. V is TRBV20-1 and J is TRBJ2-1, with a weak D call TRBD2 (5 bases). The CDR3 has 15 residues. The V gene's germline CDR1 is DFQATT and CDR2 SNEGSKA (reference sequence). Trimming took 5 bases from V and 1 from J, leaving 15 bases between them.

The CDR3 sequence is CATSSGGDSYEQYF. The CDR3, as DNA: TGTGCCACCAGCAGCGGGGGGGACTCCTACGAGCAGTACTTC. The chain has TRBV10-3 and TRBJ2-7; 10 nucleotides line up with TRBD2. The J segment lost 0 bases and the V segment lost 10 bases, leaving 6 bases of the junction unmatched. The length of the CDR3 is 14 residues. Germline lookup yields CDR1 ENHRY and CDR2 SYGVKD.

This clonotype was recorded many times. CDR3 amino acids: CASSIGGLHPSYEQYF. CDR3 coding DNA: TGTGCCAGTAGTATAGGGGGGCTTCACCCCTCCTACGAGCAGTACTTC. V usage is TRBV19 and J usage is TRBJ2-7, with D possibly matching TRBD1 (6 bases). Deletions cut 1 base from V and 0 bases from J, with 13 bases between. Germline CDR1 is LNHDA and CDR2 is SQIVND (reference sequence). The CDR3 covers 16 residues.

The V and J genes are TRBV27 and TRBJ2-3; D tentatively reads TRBD1 or TRBD2 (5 bases each). Trimming took 2 bases from V and 6 from J, leaving 15 bases between them. Germline V gene data show CDR1 as MNHEY and CDR2 as SMNVEV (reference sequence). The CDR3 runs 15 residues. The CDR3 DNA sequence: TGTGCCAGCAGTTTACGATGGGGGATCGGGGATACGCAGTATTTT. Its translation is CASSLRWGIGDTQYF.

The chain carries TRBV7-7 and TRBJ2-3, with D perhaps TRBD2 (6 bases). Trimming stripped 11 bases from V and 6 bases from J, with 15 bases between. The CDR3 covers 12 residues. Germline-derived CDR1 and CDR2 are SSHAT and FNYEAQ (reference sequence). CDR3 nucleotide sequence: TGTGCCTTGGGGGGAGTCTCGGATACGCAGTATTTT. This encodes CALGGVSDTQYF.

This clonotype was seen a few times. The chain is built from TRBV25-1 and TRBJ1-3; no definite D call. Germline V CDR1 and CDR2: MGHDK, SYGVNS. CDR3 length equals 14 residues. Between the trimmed V and J ends, which lost 2 bases and 1 base, there was a span of 6 bases. The CDR3: CASSEDESGNTIYF. DNA of the CDR3: TGTGCCAGCAGTGAAGATGAATCTGGAAACACCATATATTTT.

To note about this clonotype: A much larger clone differs from this one at a single base, so this may be a read error. The chain carries TRBV29-1 and TRBJ2-1, with D perhaps assigned TRBD1 or TRBD2 (5 bases each). Germline V gene lookup returns CDR1 SQVTM and CDR2 ANQGSEA. This CDR3 has 15 amino acids. The CDR3 protein is CSVGGSVGSCNEQFF. The CDR3 nucleotides are TGCAGCGTTGGGGGGTCGGTAGGCTCCTGCAATGAGCAGTTCTTC.

This clonotype appeared many times. The chain employs TRBV2 and TRBJ2-3; 7 bases are a match to TRBD2. Germline loops: CDR1 SNHLY, CDR2 FYNNEI. CDR3 length: 14 amino acids. The junction had 2 bases not matched to a gene; V was cut back by 3 bases and J by 2 bases. In DNA, the CDR3 is TGTGCCAGCAGTGATCAGCGGGACACAGATACGCAGTATTTT. Its translation is CASSDQRDTDTQYF.

The CDR3: CSARIASHGTSTDTQYF. The CDR3 DNA reads as TGCAGTGCTAGAATCGCCTCCCACGGGACTAGCACAGATACGCAGTATTTT. The gene calls are TRBV20-1 and TRBJ2-3; maybe TRBD2 (6 bases). V lost 2 bases and J lost 0, with 18 bases in between. Per the germline V gene, CDR1 is DFQATT and CDR2 is SNEGSKA (reference sequence). There are 17 residues in the CDR3.

This clonotype was detected a few times. The rearrangement links TRBV29-1 to TRBJ2-7, with a tentative D call TRBD2 (7 bases). The CDR3 contains 13 residues. V dropped 6 bases and J dropped 3 bases, with 15 bases sitting between them. Germline CDR1 and CDR2: SQVTM and ANQGSEA. The CDR3: CSVGGGADYEQYF. The CDR3 nucleotides are TGCAGCGTCGGTGGGGGGGCGGACTACGAGCAGTACTTC.

This clonotype was found many times. The V and J genes are TRBV30 and TRBJ2-1; D might be TRBD2 (5 bases). This CDR3 region has 11 residues. Germline V lookup: CDR1 GTSNPN, CDR2 SVGIG (reference sequence). Written as DNA, the CDR3 is TGTGCTTGTAACGAAGGGAGTGAGCAGTTCTTC. As protein: CACNEGSEQFF.

This clonotype came up a few times. This chain joins TRBV15 and TRBJ2-1; D uncertain. CDR1 is LNHNV, CDR2 YYDKDF, per germline (reference sequence). V gave up 5 bases and J gave up 6 bases, with 17 bases separating them. This CDR3 is 15 amino acids long. The CDR3 region is CATSHEVAELNEQFF. DNA for the CDR3: TGTGCCACCAGCCACGAAGTTGCAGAACTCAATGAGCAGTTCTTC.

This clonotype was picked up many times. The chain carries TRBV28 and TRBJ2-2; possibly TRBD1 for D (5 bases). The CDR3 consists of 14 residues. V gave up 6 bases and J gave up 7 bases, with 15 bases separating them. Germline V CDR1 and CDR2: MDHEN, SYDVKM. The CDR3 sequence is CASSLGGAGGELFF. CDR3 sequence (DNA): TGTGCCAGCAGCCTGGGTGGGGCCGGCGGGGAGCTGTTTTTT.

Many counts were recorded for this clonotype. The chain is built from TRBV20-1 and TRBJ2-7; 12 bases match TRBD1. J was trimmed by 6 bases and V by 5 bases; bases with no gene match: 8. CDR1 is DFQATT, CDR2 SNEGSKA, per germline (reference sequence). CDR3 length: 14 amino acids. The CDR3 DNA follows: TGCAGTGCTGCGACCGGGACAGGGGGCGCCGAGCAGTACTTC. Its translation is CSAATGTGGAEQYF.

In its sample, this clonotype was seen many times. This chain links TRBV20-1 with TRBJ1-1, with unresolved D. V shed 1 base and J shed 5 bases, with 20 bases lying between them. The germline gives CDR1 DFQATT, CDR2 SNEGSKA (reference sequence). This CDR3 spans 16 amino acids. The CDR3 coding sequence is TGCAGTGCTAGAGGCTTCGTCGAACGATCGCATACTGAAGCTTTCTTT. Its protein product is CSARGFVERSHTEAFF.

The chain uses TRBV3-1 and TRBJ1-2, with 8 bases identical to TRBD1. The CDR3 contains 15 residues. From germline, CDR1 is LGHDT and CDR2 YNNKEL (reference sequence). The junction had 9 bases not matched to a gene; V was cut back by 3 bases and J by 6 bases. CDR3 region: CASSHRQGQVNGYTF. CDR3 in DNA: TGTGCCAGCAGCCACCGACAGGGGCAGGTAAATGGCTACACCTTC.

This clonotype was recorded at least ten times. The chain couples TRBV2 to TRBJ2-3; 7 nucleotides agree with TRBD1. With V trimmed by 5 bases and J by 2 bases, 13 bases remained unmatched. Germline V gives CDR1 SNHLY, CDR2 FYNNEI. This CDR3 is built from 17 residues. The CDR3 protein is CASSTRTWDRDTDTQYF. The CDR3 bases are TGTGCCAGCAGTACCCGAACCTGGGACAGAGACACAGATACGCAGTATTTT.

The CDR3, as DNA: TGCGCCAGCAGCCAAGAGACGGGGGAACATATCAATGAGCAGTTCTTC. Protein product: CASSQETGEHINEQFF. This rearrangement joins TRBV4-1 to TRBJ2-1, with a possible D match to TRBD2 (6 bases). This CDR3 is built from 16 residues. Trimming shortened V by 0 bases and J by 6 bases, and 15 bases separated the two germline ends. The germline V gene encodes CDR1 MGHRA and CDR2 YSYEKL.

V gene TRBV27 combines with J gene TRBJ1-5; TRBD1 matches 7 bases. This CDR3 is built from 14 residues. V shed 5 bases, J shed 7 bases, and the junction held 8 bases outside the gene matches. CDR1 and CDR2 (germline): MNHEY, SMNVEV (reference sequence). CDR3 in amino acids: CASSLQGNGQPQHF. In DNA, the CDR3 is TGTGCCAGCAGTCTACAGGGGAATGGACAGCCCCAGCATTTT.

This clonotype was observed many times. CDR3 sequence: CAISDPSRVYTEAFF. The CDR3 DNA reads as TGTGCCATCAGTGACCCCTCCAGGGTGTACACTGAAGCTTTCTTT. The gene calls are TRBV10-3 and TRBJ1-1; perhaps TRBD1 as D (5 bases). Germline values: CDR1 ENHRY, CDR2 SYGVKD. This CDR3 contains 15 residues. Between the trimmed V and J ends, which lost 3 bases and 3 bases, there was a span of 14 bases.